The clone carrying this TCR beta chain showed up just a few times. The V gene end was trimmed by 6 bases and the J gene end by 6 bases; junction bases not matched to a gene: 3. The CDR3 runs 14 residues. Germline V gene data show CDR1 as MNHEY and CDR2 as SMNVEV (reference sequence). This record belongs to a study of T-cell reconstitution after alpha-beta-depleted transplantation in children. The library targeted TCRbeta and was prepared with unique molecular identifiers. TCRdb re-called the PCR reads with MiXCR, one entry per CDR3 protein. The sample has approximately 510,000 distinct CDR3 sequences; around 19% are singletons.

The starting material was PBMCs from the stem cell graft donor, obtained from the stem cell graft. The origin of this receptor is a human donor who donated a stem cell graft to a child with acute lymphoblastic leukemia. J is TRBJ2-4 and V is TRBV27, with 12 bases lining up with TRBD2. CDR3 loop: CASRVLAGGNIQYF. CDR3 DNA: TGTGCCAGCAGGGTACTAGCGGGAGGAAACATTCAGTACTTC.